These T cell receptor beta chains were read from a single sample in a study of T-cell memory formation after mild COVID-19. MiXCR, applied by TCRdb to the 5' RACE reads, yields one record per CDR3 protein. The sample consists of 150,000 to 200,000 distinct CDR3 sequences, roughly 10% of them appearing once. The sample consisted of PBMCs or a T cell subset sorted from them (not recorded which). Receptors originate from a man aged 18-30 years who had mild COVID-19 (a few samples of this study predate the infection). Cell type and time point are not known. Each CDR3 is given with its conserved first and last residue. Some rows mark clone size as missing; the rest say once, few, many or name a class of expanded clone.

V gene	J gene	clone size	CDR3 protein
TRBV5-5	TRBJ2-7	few	CASSHRTQSSYEQYF
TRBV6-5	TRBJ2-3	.	CASSYLGRQYF
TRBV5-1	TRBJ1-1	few	CASSGRLGDTEAFF
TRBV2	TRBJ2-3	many	CASSEGQEVTQYF
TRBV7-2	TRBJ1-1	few	CASSPGHNTEAFF
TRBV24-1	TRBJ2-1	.	CATSDSAQAEFYNEQFF
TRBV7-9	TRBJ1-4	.	CASSSRTGGREEKLFF
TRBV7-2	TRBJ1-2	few	CASSLAVRGDGYTF
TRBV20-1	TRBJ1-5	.	CSASSGTGSSQPQHF
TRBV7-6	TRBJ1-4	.	CASSSVPAGIQTNEKLFF
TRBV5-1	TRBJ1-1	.	CASSLARHGEGGTEAFF
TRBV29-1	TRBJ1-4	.	CSASSGNEKLFF
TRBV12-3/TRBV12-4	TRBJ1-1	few	CASSFSQMNTEAFF
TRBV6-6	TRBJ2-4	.	CASTGDGSRSKNIQYF
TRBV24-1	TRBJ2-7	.	CATSDPKSDEQYF
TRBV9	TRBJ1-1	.	CASSVGGYTEAFF
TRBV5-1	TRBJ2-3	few	CASSVGQITSHTQYF
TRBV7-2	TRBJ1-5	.	CASSRDGWENQPQHF
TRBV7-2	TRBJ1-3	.	CASSSKRTGGNTIYF
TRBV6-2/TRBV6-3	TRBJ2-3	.	CASRDGTSGTDTQYF
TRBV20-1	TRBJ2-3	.	CSEKAGGPDTQYF
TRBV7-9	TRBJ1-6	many	CASSLVDGDSPLHF
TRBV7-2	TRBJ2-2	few	CASSLVRGAGELFF
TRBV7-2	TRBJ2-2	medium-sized	CASSLSTSSTGELFF
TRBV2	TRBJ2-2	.	CASGQGYTGELFF
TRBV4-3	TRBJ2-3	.	CASSQEGGGHTDTQYF
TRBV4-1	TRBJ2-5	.	CASSQHGTSQETQYF
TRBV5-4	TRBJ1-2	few	CASSLAPSYGYTF
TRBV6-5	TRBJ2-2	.	CASSYLPDTTGELFF
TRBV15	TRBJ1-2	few	CATSRARRKEGYTF
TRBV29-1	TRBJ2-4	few	CSVAGHLAKNIQYF
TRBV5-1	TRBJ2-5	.	CASSLIGTAETQYF
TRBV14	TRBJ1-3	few	CASSQAVEDTIYF
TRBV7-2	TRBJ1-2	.	CASSLTAGANYGYTF
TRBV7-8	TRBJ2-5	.	CASSPWTDAAQETQYF
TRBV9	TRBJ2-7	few	CASSPGTGPYTYEQYF
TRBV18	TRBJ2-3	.	CASSPLGGRGDTQYF
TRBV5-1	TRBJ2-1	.	CASSLGDPYNEQFF
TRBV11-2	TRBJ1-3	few	CASSLVAPRQGSGNTIYF
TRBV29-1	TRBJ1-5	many	CSPGQGPAPQHF
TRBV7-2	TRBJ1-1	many	CASSLQGGDTEAFF
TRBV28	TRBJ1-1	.	CASRTGSTEAFF
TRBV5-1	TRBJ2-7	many	CASSLYEQYF
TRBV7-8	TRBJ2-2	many	CASSFTKGAGTGELFF
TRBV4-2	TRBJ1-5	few	CASSQAREYSNQPQHF
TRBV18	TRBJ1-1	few	CASSSTGTEAFF
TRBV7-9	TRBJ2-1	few	CASSLGGAVSHEQFF